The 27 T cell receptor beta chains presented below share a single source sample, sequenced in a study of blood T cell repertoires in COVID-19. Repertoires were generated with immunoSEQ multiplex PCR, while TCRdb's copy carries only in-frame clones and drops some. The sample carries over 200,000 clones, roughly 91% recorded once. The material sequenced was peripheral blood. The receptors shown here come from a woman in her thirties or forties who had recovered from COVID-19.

In DNA form, the CDR3 reads TGTGCAAGTCGCCTTGGGACTAGCGGGAGTGGCGGGGACGAGCAGTACGTC. Translation gives CASRLGTSGSGGDEQYV. The chain has TRBV12-2 and TRBJ2-7; the D segment call TRBD2 is taken from the table without a DNA check. TRBV12-2 is recorded as a pseudogene. The CDR3 is 17 amino acids.

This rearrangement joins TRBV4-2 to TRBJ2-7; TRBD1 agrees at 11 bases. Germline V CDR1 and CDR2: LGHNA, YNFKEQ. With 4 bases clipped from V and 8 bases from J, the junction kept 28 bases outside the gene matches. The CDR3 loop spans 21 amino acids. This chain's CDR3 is CASSRRPQDRGRGVFPGQQYV. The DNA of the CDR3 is TGTGCCAGCAGCCGACGGCCCCAGGACAGGGGGCGGGGAGTTTTCCCGGGGCAGCAGTACGTC.

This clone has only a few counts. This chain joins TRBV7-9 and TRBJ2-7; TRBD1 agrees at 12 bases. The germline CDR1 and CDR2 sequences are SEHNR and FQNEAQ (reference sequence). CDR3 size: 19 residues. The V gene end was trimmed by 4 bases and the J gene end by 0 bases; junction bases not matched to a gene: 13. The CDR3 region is CASSSTGTGGWRSSYEQYV. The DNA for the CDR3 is TGTGCCAGCAGCTCTACCGGGACAGGGGGCTGGCGGAGCTCCTACGAGCAGTACGTC.

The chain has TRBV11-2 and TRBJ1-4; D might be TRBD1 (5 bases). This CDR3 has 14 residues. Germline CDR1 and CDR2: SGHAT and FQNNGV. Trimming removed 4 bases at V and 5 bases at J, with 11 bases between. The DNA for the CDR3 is TGTGCCAGCAGCTGGGGGACTTCAAATGAAAAACTGTTTTTT. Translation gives CASSWGTSNEKLFF.

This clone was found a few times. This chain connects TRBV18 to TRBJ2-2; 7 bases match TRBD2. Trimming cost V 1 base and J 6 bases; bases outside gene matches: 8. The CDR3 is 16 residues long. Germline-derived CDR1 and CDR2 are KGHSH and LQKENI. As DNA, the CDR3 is TGTGCCAGCTCACCACGGCGGGGGAGATTTTCCGGGGAGCTGTTTTTT. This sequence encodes CASSPRRGRFSGELFF.

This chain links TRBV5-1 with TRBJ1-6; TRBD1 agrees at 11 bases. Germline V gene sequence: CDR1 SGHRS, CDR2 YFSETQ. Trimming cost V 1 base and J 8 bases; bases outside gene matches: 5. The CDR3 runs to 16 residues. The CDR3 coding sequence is TGCGCCAGCAGCTTGTGGGGACAGGGGGGGGATTCACCCCTCCACTTT. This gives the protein CASSLWGQGGDSPLHF.

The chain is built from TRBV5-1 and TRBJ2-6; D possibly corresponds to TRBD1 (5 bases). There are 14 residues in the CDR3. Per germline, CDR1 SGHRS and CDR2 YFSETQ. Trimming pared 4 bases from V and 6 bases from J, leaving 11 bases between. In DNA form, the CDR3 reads TGCGCCAGCAGCGGCAGGGCGGCGGCCAACGTCCTGACTTTC. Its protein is CASSGRAAANVLTF. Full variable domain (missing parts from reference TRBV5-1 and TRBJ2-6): KAGVTQTPRYLIKTRGQQVTLSCSPISGHRSVSWYQQTPGQGLQFLFEYFSETQRNKGNFPGRFSGRQFSNSRSEMNVSTLELGDSALYLCASSGRAAANVLTFGAGSRLTVL.

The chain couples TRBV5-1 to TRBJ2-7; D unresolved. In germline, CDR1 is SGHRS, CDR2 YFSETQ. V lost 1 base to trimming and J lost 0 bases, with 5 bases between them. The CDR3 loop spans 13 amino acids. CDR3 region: CASSLPHSYEQYF. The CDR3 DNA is TGCGCCAGCAGCTTGCCCCACTCCTACGAGCAGTACTTC.

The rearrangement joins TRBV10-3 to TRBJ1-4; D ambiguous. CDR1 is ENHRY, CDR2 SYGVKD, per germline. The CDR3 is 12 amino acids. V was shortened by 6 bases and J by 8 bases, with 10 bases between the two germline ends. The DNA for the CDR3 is TGTGCCATCAGCCCGGGTCCAGAAAAACTGTTTTTT. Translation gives CAISPGPEKLFF.

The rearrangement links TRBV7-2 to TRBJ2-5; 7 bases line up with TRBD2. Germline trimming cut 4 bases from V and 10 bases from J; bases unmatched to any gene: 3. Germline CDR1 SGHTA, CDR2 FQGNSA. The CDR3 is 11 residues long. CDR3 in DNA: TGTGCCAGCAGCTCGACGGGGGGCCAGTACTTC. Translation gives CASSSTGGQYF.

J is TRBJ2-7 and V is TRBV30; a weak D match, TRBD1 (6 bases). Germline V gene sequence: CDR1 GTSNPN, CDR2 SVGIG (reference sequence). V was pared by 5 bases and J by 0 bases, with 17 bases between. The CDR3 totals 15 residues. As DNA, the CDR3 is TGTGCCTGGGGAAAACAGGGTTCGAGCTCCTACGAGCAGTACTTC. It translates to CAWGKQGSSSYEQYF.

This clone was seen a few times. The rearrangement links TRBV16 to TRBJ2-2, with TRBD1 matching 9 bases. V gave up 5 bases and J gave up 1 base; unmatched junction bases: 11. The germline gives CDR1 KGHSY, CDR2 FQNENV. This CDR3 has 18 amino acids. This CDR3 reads CASSENWGQGMNTGELFF. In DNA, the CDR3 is TGTGCCAGCAGCGAAAATTGGGGACAGGGAATGAACACCGGGGAGCTGTTTTTT.

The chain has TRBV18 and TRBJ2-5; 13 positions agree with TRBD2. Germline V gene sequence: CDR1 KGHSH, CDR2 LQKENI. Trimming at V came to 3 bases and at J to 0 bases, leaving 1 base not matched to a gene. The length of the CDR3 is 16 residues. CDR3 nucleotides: TGTGCCAGCTCACCGACTAGCGGGGGGTACCAAGAGACCCAGTACTTC. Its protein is CASSPTSGGYQETQYF.

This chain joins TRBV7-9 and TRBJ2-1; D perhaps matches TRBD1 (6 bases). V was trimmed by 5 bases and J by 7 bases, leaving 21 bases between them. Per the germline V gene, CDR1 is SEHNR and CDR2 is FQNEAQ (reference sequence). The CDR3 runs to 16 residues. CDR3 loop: CASSPRQALRGNEQFF. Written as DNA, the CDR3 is TGTGCCAGCAGCCCACGACAGGCACTACGTGGGAATGAGCAGTTCTTC.

CDR3 sequence (DNA): TGTGCTACCTCTAGCGGGAGCGTCGCCGGGGAGCTGTTTTTT. As protein: CATSSGSVAGELFF. This chain connects TRBV7-7 to TRBJ2-2; 10 nucleotides align to TRBD2. The CDR3 contains 14 residues. Per germline, CDR1 SSHAT and CDR2 FNYEAQ (reference sequence).

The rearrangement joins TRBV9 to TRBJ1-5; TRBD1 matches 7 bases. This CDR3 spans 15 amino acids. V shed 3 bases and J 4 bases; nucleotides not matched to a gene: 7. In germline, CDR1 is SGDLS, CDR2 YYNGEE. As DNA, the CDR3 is TGTGCCAGCAGCGCCCGGGGACAGATTAATCAGCCCCAGCATTTT. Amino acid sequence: CASSARGQINQPQHF.

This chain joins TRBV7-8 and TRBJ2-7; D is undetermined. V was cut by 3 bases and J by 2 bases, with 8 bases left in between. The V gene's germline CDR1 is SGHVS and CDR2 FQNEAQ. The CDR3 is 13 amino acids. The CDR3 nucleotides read TGTGCCAGCAGCTTGGGCAGGCCCTACGAGCAGTACTTC. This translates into CASSLGRPYEQYF.

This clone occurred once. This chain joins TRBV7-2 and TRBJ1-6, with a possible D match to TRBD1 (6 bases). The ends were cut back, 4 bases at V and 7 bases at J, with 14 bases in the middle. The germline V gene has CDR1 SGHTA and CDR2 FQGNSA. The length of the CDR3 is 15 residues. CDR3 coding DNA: TGTGCCAGCAGCTCGTCCGGGACAACCAATTCACCCCTCCACTTT. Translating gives CASSSSGTTNSPLHF. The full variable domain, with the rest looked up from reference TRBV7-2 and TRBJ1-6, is GAGVSQSPSNKVTEKGKDVELRCDPISGHTALYWYRQSLGQGLEFLIYFQGNSAPDKSGLPSDRFSAERTGGSVSTLTIQRTQQEDSAVYLCASSSSGTTNSPLHFGNGTRLTVT.

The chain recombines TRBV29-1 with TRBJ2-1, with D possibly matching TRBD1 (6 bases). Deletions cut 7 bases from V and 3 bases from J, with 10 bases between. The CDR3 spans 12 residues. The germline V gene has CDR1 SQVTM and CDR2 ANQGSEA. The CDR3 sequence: CSAADSYNEQFF. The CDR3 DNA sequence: TGCAGCGCCGCGGACAGCTACAATGAGCAGTTCTTC.

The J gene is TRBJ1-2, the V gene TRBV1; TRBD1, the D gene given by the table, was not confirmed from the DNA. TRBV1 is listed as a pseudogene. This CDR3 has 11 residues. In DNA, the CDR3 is TGCACCAGCAGCCAAGACAGGGTTTACACCTTC. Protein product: CTSSQDRVYTF.

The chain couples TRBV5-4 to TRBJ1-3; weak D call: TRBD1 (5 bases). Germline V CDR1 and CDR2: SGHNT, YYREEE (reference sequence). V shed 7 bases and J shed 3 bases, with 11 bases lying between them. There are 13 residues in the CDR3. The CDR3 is CASSGVGGNTIYF. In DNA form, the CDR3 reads TGTGCCAGCTCGGGGGTTGGTGGAAACACCATATATTTT.

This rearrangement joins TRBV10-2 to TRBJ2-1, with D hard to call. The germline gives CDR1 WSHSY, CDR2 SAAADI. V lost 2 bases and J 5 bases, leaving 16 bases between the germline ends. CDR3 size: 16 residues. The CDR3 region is CASSEPPLAAHNEQFF. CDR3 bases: TGCGCCAGCAGTGAGCCCCCCCTGGCGGCCCACAATGAGCAGTTCTTC.

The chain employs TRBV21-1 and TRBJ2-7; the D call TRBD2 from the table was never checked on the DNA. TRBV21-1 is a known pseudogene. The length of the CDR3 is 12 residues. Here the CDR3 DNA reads TGTGCCAGCAGCAAGGGAGCGGGAGAGCAGTACGTC. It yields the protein CASSKGAGEQYV.

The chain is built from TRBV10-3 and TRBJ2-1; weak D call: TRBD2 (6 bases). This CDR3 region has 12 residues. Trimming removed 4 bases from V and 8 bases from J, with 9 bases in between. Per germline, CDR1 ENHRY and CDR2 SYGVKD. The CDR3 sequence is CAISGLGDEQFF. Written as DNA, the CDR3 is TGTGCCATCAGTGGACTAGGCGATGAGCAGTTCTTC.

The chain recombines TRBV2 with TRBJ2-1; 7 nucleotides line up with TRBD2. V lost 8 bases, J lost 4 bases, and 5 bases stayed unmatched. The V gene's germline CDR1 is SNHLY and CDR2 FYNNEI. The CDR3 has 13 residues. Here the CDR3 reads CASLLSGYNEQFF. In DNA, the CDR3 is TGTGCCAGCCTGCTTAGCGGGTACAATGAGCAGTTCTTC.

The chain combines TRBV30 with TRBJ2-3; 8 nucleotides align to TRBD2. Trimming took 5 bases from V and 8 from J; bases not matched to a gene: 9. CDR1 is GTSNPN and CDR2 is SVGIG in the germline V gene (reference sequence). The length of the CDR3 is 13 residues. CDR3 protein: CAWAPSGWRTQYF. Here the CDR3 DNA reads TGTGCCTGGGCCCCTAGCGGGTGGCGTACGCAGTATTTT.

For the CDR3, the DNA is TGTGCCAGCAGTGCCGCGGGAGCGGGAGATGCCGGGGAGCTGTTTTTT. Translating it yields CASSAAGAGDAGELFF. The V and J genes are TRBV6-1 and TRBJ2-2; 8 bases map to TRBD2. This CDR3 comprises 16 residues. CDR1 and CDR2 from the germline V gene are MNHNS and SASEGT. J lost 6 bases, V lost 4 bases, and 10 bases had no gene match.